The 10 T cell receptor beta chains presented below share a single source sample, sequenced in a study of CD8+CD57+ T cells in acquired aplastic anemia (dated by TCRdb to 2016 to 2018). Flow cytometry had shown CD8+CD57+ cell expansion in the patients selected for sequencing. TCRdb records Illumina HiSeq 2000 as the sequencer. TCR beta VDJ combination and CDR3 sequence profiling used genomic DNA as the template. In-frame beta chains were kept once TCRdb had trimmed the public reads at Q25 with fastp and called clones with MiXCR. Every distinct CDR3 protein forms one entry, paired with its most common genes and DNA. The sample data list more than 250,000 distinct CDR3 sequences, and 70% to 85% of these were observed just once. The ten largest account for approximately 40% of the sample. Sequenced: sorted CD4+, CD8+, or CD8+CD57+ T cells (not recorded which) from PBMCs. The receptors here all came from a human donor with aplastic anemia.

The genes are TRBV12-3 or TRBV12-4 and TRBJ2-2; 8 positions match TRBD1. CDR3 length: 14 amino acids. Trimming at V came to 6 bases and at J to 4 bases, leaving 4 bases not matched to a gene. The DNA of the CDR3 is TGTGCCAGCAGCCGACAGGGGACCACCGGGGAGCTGTTTTTT. Protein product: CASSRQGTTGELFF.

As for this clonotype: This CDR3 is missing its conserved last phenylalanine or tryptophan, likely due to a read error. Because the CDR3's place on the DNA is in doubt, the DNA is left out and the CDR3 is given as listed by TCRdb. The rearrangement joins TRBV7-3 to TRBJ2-1; TRBD2 is the table's D call and was not checked against the DNA. The CDR3 has 13 residues if both end residues are counted. Germline CDR1 reads SGHTA; CDR2 reads FQGTGA. The CDR3 sequence is CASSYGGIYEQTQ.

Worth noting for this clonotype: An end of the junction differs from the germline gene, which may be a read error. This rearrangement joins TRBV12-3 or TRBV12-4 to TRBJ1-6; 10 nucleotides align to TRBD1. This CDR3 has 16 residues. The CDR3 DNA follows: TGTGCCAGCAGGGCCAAAGGACAGGGGGATAATTCACCTCTCCACTTT. Its protein product is CASRAKGQGDNSPLHF.

The chain links TRBV20-1 to TRBJ2-5, with D tentatively TRBD1 or TRBD2 (6 bases each). From germline, CDR1 is DFQATT and CDR2 SNEGSKA (reference sequence). V shed 0 bases and J shed 4 bases, with 12 bases lying between them. The CDR3 is 14 amino acids. The CDR3 region is CSARDQEGVETQYF. CDR3 sequence (DNA): TGCAGTGCTAGAGATCAGGAGGGGGTAGAGACCCAGTACTTC.

Comments on this clonotype: At one end, the junction sequence differs from germline, possibly due to a read error. The chain combines TRBV7-2 with TRBJ1-1; TRBD1 is a possible D gene (6 bases). This CDR3 region has 15 residues. Germline values: CDR1 SGHTA, CDR2 FQGNSA. The CDR3 here is CASSLDLPGETEVFF. The CDR3 DNA sequence: TGTGCCAGCAGCTTAGATCTGCCAGGGGAGACTGAAGTTTTCTTT.

CDR3: CASRQGLAGSLSFGYF. The CDR3, as DNA: TGTGCCAGCAGACAGGGACTAGCGGGAAGTCTGTCCTTCGGGTATTTT. This rearrangement joins TRBV27 to TRBJ2-3; 13 nucleotides match TRBD2. The germline CDR1 and CDR2 sequences are MNHEY and SMNVEV (reference sequence). Losses at the gene ends were 6 bases for V and 14 bases for J; bases not matched to a gene: 17. The CDR3 runs to 16 residues.

The rearrangement joins TRBV9 to TRBJ1-5; D gene ambiguous. Between the trimmed V and J ends, which lost 5 bases and 15 bases, there was a span of 24 bases. The CDR3 extends over 14 amino acids. The germline CDR1 and CDR2 sequences are SGDLS and YYNGEE. The CDR3 here is CASSESDNNQHPHF. CDR3 bases: TGTGCCAGCAGTGAGTCGGATAACAATCAACATCCGCATTTT.

The gene calls are TRBV7-2 and TRBJ2-1, with TRBD1 matching 9 bases. Per the germline V gene, CDR1 is SGHTA and CDR2 is FQGNSA. The CDR3 is 16 residues long. J gave up 13 bases and V 5 bases, and 18 bases lay outside the gene matches. The CDR3 region is CASSPWSGTGNYNQFF. The CDR3 nucleotides are TGTGCCAGCAGCCCGTGGAGCGGGACAGGGAACTATAATCAGTTCTTC.

Details on this clonotype: Germline and junction disagree at one end, which may indicate a read error. V is TRBV24-1 and J is TRBJ1-5; no clear D gene. Germline-derived CDR1 and CDR2 are KGHDR and SFDVKD. CDR3 length equals 14 residues. This chain's CDR3 is CATSESYSNHPQHF. DNA of the CDR3: TGTGCCACCAGTGAGTCGTATAGCAACCATCCCCAGCATTTC.

Remarks on this clonotype: With a much larger clone just one base away, this may be a read error. The chain joins TRBV7-8 to TRBJ2-3; 11 bases agree with TRBD2. The germline V gene has CDR1 SGHVS and CDR2 FQNEAQ. The CDR3 totals 14 residues. The CDR3 is CASSAGTSGKDTHF. The CDR3 nucleotides are TGTGCCAGCAGCGCCGGGACTAGCGGAAAAGATACGCATTTT.